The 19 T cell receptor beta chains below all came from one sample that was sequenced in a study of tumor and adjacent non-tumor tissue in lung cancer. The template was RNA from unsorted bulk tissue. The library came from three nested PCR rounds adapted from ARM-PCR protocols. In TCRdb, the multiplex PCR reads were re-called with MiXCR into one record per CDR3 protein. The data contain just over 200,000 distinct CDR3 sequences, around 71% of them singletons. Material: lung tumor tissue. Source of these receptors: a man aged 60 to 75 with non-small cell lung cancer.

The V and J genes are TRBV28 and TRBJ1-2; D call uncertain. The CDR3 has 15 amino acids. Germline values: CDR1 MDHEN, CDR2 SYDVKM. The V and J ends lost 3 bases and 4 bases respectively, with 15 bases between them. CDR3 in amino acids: CASSLWDSTLYGYTF. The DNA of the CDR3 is TGTGCCAGCAGTTTGTGGGATTCTACTCTCTATGGCTACACCTTC.

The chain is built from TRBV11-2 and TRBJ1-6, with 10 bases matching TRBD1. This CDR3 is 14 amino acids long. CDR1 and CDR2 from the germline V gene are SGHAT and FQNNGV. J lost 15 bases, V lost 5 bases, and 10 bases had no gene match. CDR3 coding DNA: TGTGCCAGCAGCCGGGACAGGGGCAATTCCCGCCTCCACTTT. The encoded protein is CASSRDRGNSRLHF.

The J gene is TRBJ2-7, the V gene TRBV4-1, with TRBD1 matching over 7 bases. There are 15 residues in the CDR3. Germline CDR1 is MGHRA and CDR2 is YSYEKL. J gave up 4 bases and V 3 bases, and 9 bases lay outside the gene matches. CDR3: CASSHAVTGKYEQYF. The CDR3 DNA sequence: TGCGCCAGCAGCCACGCCGTGACAGGGAAGTACGAGCAGTACTTC.

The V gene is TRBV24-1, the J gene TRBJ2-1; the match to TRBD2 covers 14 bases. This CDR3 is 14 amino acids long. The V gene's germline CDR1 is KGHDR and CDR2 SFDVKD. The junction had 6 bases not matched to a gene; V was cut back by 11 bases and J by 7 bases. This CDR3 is CASGLAGGKNEQFF. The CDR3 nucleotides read TGTGCCAGCGGACTAGCGGGAGGAAAAAATGAGCAGTTCTTC.

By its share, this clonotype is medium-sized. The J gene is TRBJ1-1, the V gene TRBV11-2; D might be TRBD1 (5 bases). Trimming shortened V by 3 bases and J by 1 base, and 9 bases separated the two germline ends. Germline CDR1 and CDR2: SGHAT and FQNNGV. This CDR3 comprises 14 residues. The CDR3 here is CASSFTGPNTEAFF. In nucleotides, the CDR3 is TGTGCCAGCAGCTTTACGGGACCGAACACTGAAGCTTTCTTT.

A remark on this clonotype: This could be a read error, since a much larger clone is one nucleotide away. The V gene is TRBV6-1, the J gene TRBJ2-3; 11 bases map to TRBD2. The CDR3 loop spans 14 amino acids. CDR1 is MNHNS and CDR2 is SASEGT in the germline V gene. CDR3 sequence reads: CATRLAGITDKQYF. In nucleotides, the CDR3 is TGTGCCACCAGACTAGCGGGGATCACAGATAAGCAGTATTTT.

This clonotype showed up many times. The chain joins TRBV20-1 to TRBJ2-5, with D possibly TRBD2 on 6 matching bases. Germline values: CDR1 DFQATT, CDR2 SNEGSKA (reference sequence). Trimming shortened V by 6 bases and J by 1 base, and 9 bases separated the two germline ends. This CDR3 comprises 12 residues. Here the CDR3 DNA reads TGCAGTGCCCGGGAGAGCCAAGAGACCCAGTACTTC. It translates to CSARESQETQYF.

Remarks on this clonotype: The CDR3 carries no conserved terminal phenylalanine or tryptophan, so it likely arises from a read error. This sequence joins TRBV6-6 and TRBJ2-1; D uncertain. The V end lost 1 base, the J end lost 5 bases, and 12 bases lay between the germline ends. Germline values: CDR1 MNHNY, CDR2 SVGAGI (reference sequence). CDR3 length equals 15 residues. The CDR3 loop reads CASSYLVHRDNEQFS. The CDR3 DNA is TGTGCCAGCAGTTACTTAGTCCACAGAGACAATGAGCAGTTCTCC.

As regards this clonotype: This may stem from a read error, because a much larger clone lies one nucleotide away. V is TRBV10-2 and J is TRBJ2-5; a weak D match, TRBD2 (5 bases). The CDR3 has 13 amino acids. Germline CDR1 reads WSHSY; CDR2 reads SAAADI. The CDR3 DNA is TGCGCCGGCAGTGAAGACTACCGAGAGACCCAGTACTTC. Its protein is CAGSEDYRETQYF.

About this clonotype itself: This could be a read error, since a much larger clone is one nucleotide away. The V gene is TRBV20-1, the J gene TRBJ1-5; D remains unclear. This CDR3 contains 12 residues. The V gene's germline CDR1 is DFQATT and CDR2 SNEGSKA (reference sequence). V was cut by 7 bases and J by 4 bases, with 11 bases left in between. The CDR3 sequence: CSVSGWNQPQHF. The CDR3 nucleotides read TGCAGTGTTTCCGGGTGGAATCAGCCCCAGCATTTT.

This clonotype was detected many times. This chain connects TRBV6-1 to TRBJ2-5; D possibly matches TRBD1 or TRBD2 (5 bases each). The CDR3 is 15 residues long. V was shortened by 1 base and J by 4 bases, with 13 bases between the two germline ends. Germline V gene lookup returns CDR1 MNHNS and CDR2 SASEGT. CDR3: CASSEEGRAGETQYF. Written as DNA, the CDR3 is TGTGCCAGCAGTGAAGAGGGCAGGGCGGGAGAGACCCAGTACTTC.

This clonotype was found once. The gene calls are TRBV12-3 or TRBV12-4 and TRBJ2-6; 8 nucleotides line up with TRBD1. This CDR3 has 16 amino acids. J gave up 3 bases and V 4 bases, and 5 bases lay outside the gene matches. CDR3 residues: CASSWTGSNGANVLTF. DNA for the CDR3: TGTGCCAGCAGTTGGACAGGGAGCAATGGGGCCAACGTCCTGACTTTC.

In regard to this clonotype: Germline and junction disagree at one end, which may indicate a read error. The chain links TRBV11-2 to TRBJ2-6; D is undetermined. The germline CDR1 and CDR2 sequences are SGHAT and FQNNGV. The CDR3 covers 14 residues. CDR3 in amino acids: CVSSPISGVNVLTF. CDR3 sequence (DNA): TGTGTCAGCAGTCCTATCTCTGGAGTCAACGTCCTCACGTTC.

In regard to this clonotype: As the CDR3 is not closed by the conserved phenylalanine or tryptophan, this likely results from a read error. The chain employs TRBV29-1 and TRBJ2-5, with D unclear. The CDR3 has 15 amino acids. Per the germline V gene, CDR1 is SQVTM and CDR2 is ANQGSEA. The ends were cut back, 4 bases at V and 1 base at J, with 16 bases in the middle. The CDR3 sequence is CSVVPLYSSQETQYI. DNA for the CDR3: TGCAGCGTTGTTCCACTATATTCTAGCCAAGAGACCCAGTACATC.

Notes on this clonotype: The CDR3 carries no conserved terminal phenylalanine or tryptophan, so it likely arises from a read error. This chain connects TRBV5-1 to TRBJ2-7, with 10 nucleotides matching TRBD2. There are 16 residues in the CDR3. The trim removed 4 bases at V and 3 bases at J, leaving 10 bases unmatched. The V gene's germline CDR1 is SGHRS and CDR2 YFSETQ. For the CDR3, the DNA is TGCGCCAGCAGCCTAGGACTAGCGGAGGAACTCTACGAGCAGTACTCC. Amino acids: CASSLGLAEELYEQYS.

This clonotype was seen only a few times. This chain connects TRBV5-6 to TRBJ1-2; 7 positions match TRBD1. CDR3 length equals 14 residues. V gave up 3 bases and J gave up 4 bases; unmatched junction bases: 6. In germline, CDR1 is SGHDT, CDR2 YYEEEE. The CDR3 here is CASSSRDRTYGYTF. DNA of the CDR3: TGTGCCAGCAGCTCTAGGGACAGAACCTATGGCTACACCTTC.

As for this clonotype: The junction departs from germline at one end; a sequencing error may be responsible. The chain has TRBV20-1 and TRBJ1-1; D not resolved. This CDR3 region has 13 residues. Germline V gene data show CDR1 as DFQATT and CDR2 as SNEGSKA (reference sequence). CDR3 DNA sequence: TGCAGTGCTAGATCACGTCAGAGGGCTGAAACTTTCTTC. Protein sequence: CSARSRQRAETFF.

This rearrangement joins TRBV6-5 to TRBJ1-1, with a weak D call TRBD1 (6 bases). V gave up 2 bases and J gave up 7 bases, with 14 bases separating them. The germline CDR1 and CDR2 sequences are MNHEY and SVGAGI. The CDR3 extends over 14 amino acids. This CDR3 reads CASSYRTASGEAFF. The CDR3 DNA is TGTGCCAGCAGTTACCGGACAGCCAGTGGTGAAGCTTTCTTT.

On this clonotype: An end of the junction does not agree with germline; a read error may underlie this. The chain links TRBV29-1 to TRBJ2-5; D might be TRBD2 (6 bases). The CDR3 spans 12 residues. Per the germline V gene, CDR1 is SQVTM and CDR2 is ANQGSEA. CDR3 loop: CSARRVRETQLF. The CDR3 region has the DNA TGCAGTGCGAGGAGGGTGAGAGAGACCCAGTTATTC. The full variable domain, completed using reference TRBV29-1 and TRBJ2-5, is SAVISQKPSRDICQRGTSLTIQCQVDSQVTMMFWYRQQPGQSLTLIATANQGSEATYESGFVIDKFPISRPNLTFSTLTVSNMSPEDSSIYLCSARRVRETQLFGPGTRLLVL.